A selection of T cell receptor beta chains follows, all from one sample in a study of blood T cell repertoires in COVID-19. Using immunoSEQ multiplex PCR, the repertoire was profiled, and TCRdb retains in-frame clones only, with some absent. The table records around 60,000 clones, around nine tenths of them present only once. What was sequenced was peripheral blood. The receptors derive from a man between 60 and 75 years old with acute or convalescent COVID-19. Both conserved end residues are part of each CDR3. Each record gives: D gene, V gene, clone size, J gene, CDR3 protein, CDR3 DNA. D genes are given only for firm matches. Clone size is shown for a subset of rows, as once, few, many or a class of expanded clone.

TRBD1	TRBV24-1	NA	TRBJ2-7	CATSDLDRGSGNEQYF	TGTGCCACCAGTGATTTGGACAGGGGGTCTGGAAACGAGCAGTACTTC
TRBD2	TRBV2	NA	TRBJ2-3	CASTPASLLAGPTTDTQYF	TGTGCCAGCACGCCCGCAAGCTTACTAGCGGGCCCGACCACAGATACGCAGTATTTT
TRBD1	TRBV7-8	NA	TRBJ1-4	CASSRDRGTEKLFF	TGTGCCAGCAGCCGAGACAGGGGGACTGAAAAACTGTTTTTT
NA	TRBV29-1	NA	TRBJ1-2	CSVALSLTDYGYTF	TGCAGCGTTGCATTGTCTCTCACGGACTATGGCTACACCTTC
NA	TRBV28	NA	TRBJ2-7	CASGEGRGEQYF	TGTGCCAGCGGGGAAGGACGGGGGGAGCAGTACTTC
NA	TRBV7-9	NA	TRBJ2-5	CASSRGNRETQYF	TGTGCCAGCAGCCGAGGGAACCGAGAGACCCAGTACTTC
TRBD1	TRBV7-9	NA	TRBJ1-2	CASSLATTGYGYTF	TGTGCCAGCAGCTTAGCGACGACAGGGTATGGCTACACCTTC
NA	TRBV5-1	NA	TRBJ2-7	CASSVTGSGSYEQYF	TGCGCCAGCAGCGTGACAGGTTCAGGCTCCTACGAGCAGTACTTC
NA	TRBV6-6	once	TRBJ1-2	CASSPVGQRGGYTF	TGTGCCAGCAGCCCAGTTGGGCAACGGGGGGGCTACACCTTC
TRBD1	TRBV30	NA	TRBJ1-1	CAWSAYQGATEAFF	TGTGCCTGGAGCGCTTACCAGGGGGCCACTGAAGCTTTCTTT
NA	TRBV13	NA	TRBJ1-6	CASRVARGNNSPLHF	TGTGCCAGCAGGGTAGCCAGGGGCAATAATTCACCCCTCCACTTT
NA	TRBV2	NA	TRBJ2-2	CASRRGSGELFF	TGTGCCAGCAGGAGGGGGTCCGGGGAGCTGTTTTTT
TRBD1	TRBV12-3/TRBV12-4	NA	TRBJ1-1	CASTDRGRTEAFF	TGTGCCAGCACTGACAGGGGGCGGACTGAAGCTTTCTTT
NA	TRBV6-4	NA	TRBJ1-1	CASSDSRVMNTEAFF	TGTGCCAGCAGTGACTCGAGGGTTATGAACACTGAAGCTTTCTTT
NA	TRBV10-3	NA	TRBJ2-7	CAISEQDRQYF	TGTGCCATCAGTGAGCAGGACAGGCAGTACTTC
TRBD2	TRBV11-2	few	TRBJ2-5	CASSLGLAGGGTQYF	TGTGCCAGCAGCTTAGGACTAGCGGGGGGCGGGACCCAGTACTTC
TRBD1	TRBV6-5	few	TRBJ2-7	CASSYETGTGLKSRF	TGTGCCAGCAGTTACGAAACCGGGACAGGGCTTAAGTCGCGGTTC
TRBD1	TRBV24-1	NA	TRBJ2-5	CATSDPTGREETQYF	TGTGCCACCAGTGACCCGACAGGGCGGGAAGAGACCCAGTACTTC
TRBD1	TRBV11-1	NA	TRBJ1-4	CASSTPPGQTNEKLFF	TGTGCCAGCAGCACGCCACCGGGACAGACTAATGAAAAACTGTTTTTT
NA	TRBV24-1	NA	TRBJ1-1	CATSGQQNTEAFF	TGTGCCACCAGCGGACAGCAGAACACTGAAGCTTTCTTT
TRBD1	TRBV6-5	NA	TRBJ1-6	CASSYLSRGNSPLHF	TGTGCCAGCAGTTACCTTTCCAGGGGGAATTCACCCCTCCACTTT
NA	TRBV20-1	once	TRBJ2-3	CSASFGLRDTQYF	TGCAGTGCTAGTTTCGGTCTCCGTGATACGCAGTATTTT
NA	TRBV10-3	NA	TRBJ1-4	CAISQNQGEKLFF	TGTGCCATCAGTCAAAACCAGGGGGAAAAACTGTTTTTT
NA	TRBV3-1/TRBV3-2	once	TRBJ2-1	CASSQSKGGFYEQFF	TGTGCCAGCAGCCAATCGAAGGGGGGGTTCTATGAGCAGTTCTTC
TRBD2	TRBV5-4	NA	TRBJ2-1	CASTRPGLAKYNEQFF	TGTGCCAGCACACGTCCGGGACTAGCGAAATACAATGAGCAGTTCTTC
NA	TRBV5-1	NA	TRBJ2-6	CASSLATGPPGANVLTF	TGCGCCAGCAGCTTGGCCACAGGGCCGCCTGGGGCCAACGTCCTGACTTTC
NA	TRBV11-2	NA	TRBJ1-2	CASSLDKNSFYTGYTF	TGTGCCAGCAGCTTAGATAAAAACAGCTTTTATACAGGCTACACCTTC
TRBD1	TRBV4-1	NA	TRBJ1-6	CASSQEDRVNSPLHF	TGCGCCAGCAGCCAAGAGGACAGGGTAAATTCACCCCTCCACTTT
NA	TRBV5-6	NA	TRBJ2-5	CASSPRQGLQETQYF	TGTGCCAGCAGCCCGAGGCAGGGGCTCCAAGAGACCCAGTACTTC
TRBD2	TRBV5-1	NA	TRBJ2-1	CASSLAGREGGEQFF	TGCGCCAGCAGCTTGGCCGGGAGGGAGGGAGGTGAGCAGTTCTTC
TRBD1	TRBV20-1	NA	TRBJ1-1	CSASGDRGGTEAFF	TGCAGTGCTAGTGGGGACAGGGGAGGCACTGAAGCTTTCTTT
TRBD1	TRBV10-3	NA	TRBJ1-5	CAISEGDRVSYQPQHF	TGTGCCATCAGTGAGGGGGACAGGGTGAGTTATCAGCCCCAGCATTTT
TRBD2	TRBV11-1	NA	TRBJ2-1	CASSPGTSVNNEQFF	TGTGCCAGCAGCCCCGGGACTAGCGTGAACAATGAGCAGTTCTTC
NA	TRBV19	NA	TRBJ2-5	CASGEGRGRLETQYF	TGTGCCAGTGGGGAGGGCAGGGGGCGCTTGGAGACCCAGTACTTC
NA	TRBV6-5	NA	TRBJ1-3	CASRGKGFSGNTIYF	TGTGCCAGCAGAGGGAAGGGGTTCTCTGGAAACACCATATATTTT
NA	TRBV14	NA	TRBJ1-2	CASSADRILYGYTF	TGTGCCAGCAGCGCAGACAGAATACTCTATGGCTACACCTTC